Sequencing of this TCR beta chain was carried out in a study of human thymus T cells. The repertoire was sequenced with immunoSEQ multiplex PCR; TCRdb's copy has only in-frame clones and lacks some. The sample gives under 70,000 clones, about 93% of which show up once; approximately 6% is in the top ten. It was healthy Finnish infants having corrective surgery for congenital heart defects who were the donors. During surgery, about 0.5-1 mL peripheral blood was drawn from four of eight donors. The CDR3 is 15 residues long. With 6 bases removed from V and 6 bases from J, the gap between germline ends came to 17 bases. Germline CDR1 reads LNHDA; CDR2 reads SQIVND (reference sequence).

The sequenced sample was blood. This rearrangement joins TRBV19 to TRBJ2-2; no clear D gene. This TCR was sampled from a boy under three years old with a congenital heart defect but otherwise immunologically healthy. The CDR3 protein is CASSHLDRLAGELFF. CDR3 nucleotide sequence: TGTGCCAGTAGCCATTTGGACCGCTTGGCCGGGGAGCTGTTTTTT. The full variable domain, completed using reference TRBV19 and TRBJ2-2, is DGGITQSPKYLFRKEGQNVTLSCEQNLNHDAMYWYRQDPGQGLRLIYYSQIVNDFQKGDIAEGYSVSREKKESFPLTVTSAQKNPTAFYLCASSHLDRLAGELFFGEGSRLTVL.